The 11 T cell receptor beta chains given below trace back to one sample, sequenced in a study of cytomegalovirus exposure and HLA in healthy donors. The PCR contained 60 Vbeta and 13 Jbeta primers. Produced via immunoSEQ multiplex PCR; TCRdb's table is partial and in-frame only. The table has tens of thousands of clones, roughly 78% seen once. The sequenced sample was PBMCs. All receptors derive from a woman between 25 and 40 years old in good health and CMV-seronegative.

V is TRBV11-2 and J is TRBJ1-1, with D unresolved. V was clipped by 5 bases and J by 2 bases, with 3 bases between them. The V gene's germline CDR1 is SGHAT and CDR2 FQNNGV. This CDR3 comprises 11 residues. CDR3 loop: CASSPNTEAFF. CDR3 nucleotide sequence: TGTGCCAGCAGCCCTAACACTGAAGCTTTCTTT.

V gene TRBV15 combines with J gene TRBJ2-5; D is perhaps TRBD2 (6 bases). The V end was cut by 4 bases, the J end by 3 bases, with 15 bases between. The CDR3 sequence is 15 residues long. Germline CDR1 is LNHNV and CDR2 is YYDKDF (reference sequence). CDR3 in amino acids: CATSTPGTPEETQYF. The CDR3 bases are TGTGCCACCAGCACACCCGGGACTCCTGAAGAGACCCAGTACTTC.

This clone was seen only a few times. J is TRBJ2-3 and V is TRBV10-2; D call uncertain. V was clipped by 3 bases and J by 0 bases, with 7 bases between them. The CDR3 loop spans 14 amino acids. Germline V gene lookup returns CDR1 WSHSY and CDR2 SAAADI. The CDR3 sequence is CASSDRGSTDTQYF. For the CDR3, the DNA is TGCGCCAGCAGTGATCGAGGTAGCACAGATACGCAGTATTTT.

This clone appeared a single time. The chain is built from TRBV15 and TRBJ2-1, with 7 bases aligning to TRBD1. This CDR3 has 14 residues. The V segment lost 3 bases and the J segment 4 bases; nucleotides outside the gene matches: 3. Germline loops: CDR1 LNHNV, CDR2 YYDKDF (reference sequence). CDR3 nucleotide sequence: TGTGCCACCAGCAGGGGACAGACATACAATGAGCAGTTCTTC. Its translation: CATSRGQTYNEQFF.

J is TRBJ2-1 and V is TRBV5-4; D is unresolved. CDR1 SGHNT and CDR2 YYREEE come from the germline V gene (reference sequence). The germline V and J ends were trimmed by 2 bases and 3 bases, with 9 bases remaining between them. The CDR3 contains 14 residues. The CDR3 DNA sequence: TGTGCCAGCAGCTTCGGCGGATTCTACAATGAGCAGTTCTTC. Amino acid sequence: CASSFGGFYNEQFF.

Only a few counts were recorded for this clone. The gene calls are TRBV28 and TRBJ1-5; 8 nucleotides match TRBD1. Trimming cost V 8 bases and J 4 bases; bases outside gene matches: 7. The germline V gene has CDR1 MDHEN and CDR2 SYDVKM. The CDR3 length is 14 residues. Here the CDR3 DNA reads TGTGCCAGCGCCCCAGGGGGCATGAATCAGCCCCAGCATTTT. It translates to CASAPGGMNQPQHF.

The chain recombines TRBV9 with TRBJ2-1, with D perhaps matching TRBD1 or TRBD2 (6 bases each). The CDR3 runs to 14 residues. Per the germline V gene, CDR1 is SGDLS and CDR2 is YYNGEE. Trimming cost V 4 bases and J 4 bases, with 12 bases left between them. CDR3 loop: CASSLGGGYNEQFF. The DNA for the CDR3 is TGTGCCAGCAGCCTAGGAGGGGGTTACAATGAGCAGTTCTTC.

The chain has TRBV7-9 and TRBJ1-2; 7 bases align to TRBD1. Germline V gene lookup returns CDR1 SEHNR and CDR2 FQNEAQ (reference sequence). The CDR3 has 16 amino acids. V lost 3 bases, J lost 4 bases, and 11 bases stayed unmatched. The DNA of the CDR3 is TGTGCCAGCAGCTTCCAAGACAGGGTTGGGAGCTATGGCTACACCTTC. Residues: CASSFQDRVGSYGYTF.

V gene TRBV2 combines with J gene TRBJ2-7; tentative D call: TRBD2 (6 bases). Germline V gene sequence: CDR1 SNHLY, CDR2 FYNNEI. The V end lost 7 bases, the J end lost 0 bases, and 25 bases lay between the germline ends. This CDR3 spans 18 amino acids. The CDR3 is CASTIFLTTGTYSYEQYF. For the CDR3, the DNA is TGTGCCAGCACAATCTTCTTAACTACCGGGACTTACTCCTACGAGCAGTACTTC. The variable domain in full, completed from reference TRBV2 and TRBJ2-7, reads EPEVTQTPSHQVTQMGQEVILRCVPISNHLYFYWYRQILGQKVEFLVSFYNNEISEKSEIFDDQFSVERPDGSNFTLKIRSTKLEDSAMYFCASTIFLTTGTYSYEQYFGPGTRLTVT.

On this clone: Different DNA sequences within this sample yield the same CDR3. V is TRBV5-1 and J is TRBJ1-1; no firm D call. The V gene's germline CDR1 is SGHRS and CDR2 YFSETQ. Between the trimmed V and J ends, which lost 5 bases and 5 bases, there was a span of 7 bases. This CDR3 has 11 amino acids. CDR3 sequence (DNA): TGCGCCAGCAGTTCCAATACTGAAGCTTTCTTT. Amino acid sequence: CASSSNTEAFF.

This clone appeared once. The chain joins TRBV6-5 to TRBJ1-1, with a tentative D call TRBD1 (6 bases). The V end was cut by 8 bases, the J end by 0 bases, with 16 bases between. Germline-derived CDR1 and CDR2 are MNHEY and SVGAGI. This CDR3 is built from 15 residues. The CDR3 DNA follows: TGTGCCAGCGCCCGGGGGGGCTTCATGAACACTGAAGCTTTCTTT. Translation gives CASARGGFMNTEAFF.